This T cell receptor beta chain was recorded in a study of shared clonotypes between healthy human individuals. A remark on this clone: Its antigen is still unknown.

Study conclusions and caveats: Generation probabilities of non-shared clonotypes were lower (relative to those shared by all four donors).

The method was immunoSEQ multiplex PCR; TCRdb's version includes in-frame clones alone and lacks a portion of them. This table holds 1.5 million to 2.5 million clones, over 85% found once. The germline gives CDR1 SNHLY, CDR2 FYNNEI. This CDR3 region has 13 residues. Trimming pared 0 bases from V and 8 bases from J, leaving 11 bases between. Naive CD8 cells lacked CD45RO, underwent positive selection for CCR7 and left out terminally differentiated effector memory CD45RA+ cells. The chain uses TRBV2 and TRBJ2-7; D is unresolved. The receptor's source is a man between 18 and 29 years old in good health. The sample was naive CD8+ T cells sorted from blood. For the CDR3, the DNA is TGTGCCAGCAGTGAAGCGCTGTGGGGTCAGCAGTACTTC. Its protein product is CASSEALWGQQYF.